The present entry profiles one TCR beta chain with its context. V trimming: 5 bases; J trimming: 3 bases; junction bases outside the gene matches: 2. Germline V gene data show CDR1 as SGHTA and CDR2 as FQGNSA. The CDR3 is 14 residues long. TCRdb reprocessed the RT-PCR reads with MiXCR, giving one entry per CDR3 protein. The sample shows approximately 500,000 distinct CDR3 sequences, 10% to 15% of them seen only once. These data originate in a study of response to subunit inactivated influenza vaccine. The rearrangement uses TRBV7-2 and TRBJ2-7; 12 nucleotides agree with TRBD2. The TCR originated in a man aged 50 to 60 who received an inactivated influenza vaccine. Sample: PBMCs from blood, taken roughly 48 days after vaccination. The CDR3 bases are TGTGCCAGCAGCACTAGCGGGGGGAACTACGAGCAGTACTTC. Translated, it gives CASSTSGGNYEQYF.